This T cell receptor beta chain was obtained from a study of identical twins. Findings and caveats of the study: Cord blood beta clonotypes present at high abundance carried fewer insertions; no such pattern appeared in memory repertoires.

This clonotype has just a few counts. Its antigen is currently unknown. Healthy Caucasians, and only they, were the donors. TCRdb recomputed calls from the 5' RACE reads with MiXCR, one row per CDR3 protein. This sample has some 900,000 distinct CDR3 sequences, with approximately 13% found just once. Germline CDR1 and CDR2: ENHRY and SYGVKD. Trimming removed 2 bases from V and 3 bases from J, with 8 bases in between. The CDR3 length is 14 residues. The sample was also linked to a second study, of yellow fever vaccine responses in identical twins.

The receptor was derived from a woman younger than 35 in good health. The genes are TRBV10-3 and TRBJ1-5; D not resolved. Specimen: PBMCs. Written as DNA, the CDR3 is TGTGCCATCAGTGAGGCAAGGATCAATCAGCCCCAGCATTTT. It yields the protein CAISEARINQPQHF.